Sequencing of this T cell receptor beta chain was carried out in a study of cytomegalovirus exposure and HLA in healthy donors. With regard to this clone: Its matching antigen is unknown.

Study-wide results and caveats: Presence/absence analysis assumed near-uniform sequencing depth across donors.

This CDR3 spans 13 amino acids. Germline V gene lookup returns CDR1 MNHEY and CDR2 SVGAGI. V shed 8 bases and J shed 4 bases, with 14 bases lying between them. The PCR employed 60 Vbeta primers together with 13 Jbeta primers. Only in-frame clones appear in the TCRdb table, and some are missing; sequencing was by immunoSEQ multiplex PCR. The sample includes 250,000 or so clones, 80% to 95% seen only once; the top ten take 1.7%. V and J are TRBV6-5 and TRBJ1-2, with a weak D call TRBD1 (5 bases). This TCR was sampled from a girl aged 2 to 10 in good health and CMV-seronegative. Sequenced material: PBMCs. The CDR3 reads CASHISGSYGYTF. The CDR3 DNA reads as TGTGCCAGCCATATATCAGGGTCCTATGGCTACACCTTC.